Presented here are 31 T cell receptor beta chains from one specimen sequenced in a study of shared clonotypes between healthy human individuals. The data were produced by immunoSEQ multiplex PCR, yet TCRdb's version contains in-frame clones alone and is incomplete. Among about 2.4 million clones listed, 93% were seen once. Sequencing used naive CD4+ T cells from PBMCs. This sample's subset: CD45RA+ positively selected. These receptors were obtained from a man aged 18 to 35 in good health. Some clones in this sample may be carry-over from other donors' samples.

A single count supports this clone. The chain uses TRBV10-3 and TRBJ2-7, with D possibly matching TRBD1 (7 bases). Trimming pared 6 bases from V and 2 bases from J, leaving 17 bases between. The CDR3 sequence is 15 residues long. CDR1 and CDR2 from the germline V gene are ENHRY and SYGVKD. In nucleotides, the CDR3 is TGTGCCATCAGGGATGGAGGGACAGTAGCCTACGAGCAGTACTTC. This sequence encodes CAIRDGGTVAYEQYF.

In DNA, the CDR3 is TGTGCCAGCAGCAAGGGACTAGCGGCCAACACCGGGGAGCTGTTTTTT. Its translation is CASSKGLAANTGELFF. This rearrangement joins TRBV9 to TRBJ2-2; 11 nucleotides align to TRBD2. Per the germline V gene, CDR1 is SGDLS and CDR2 is YYNGEE. V trimming: 4 bases; J trimming: 2 bases; junction bases outside the gene matches: 4. The CDR3 length is 16 residues. The full variable domain, rest sourced from reference TRBV9 and TRBJ2-2, is DSGVTQTPKHLITATGQRVTLRCSPRSGDLSVYWYQQSLDQGLQFLIQYYNGEERAKGNILERFSAQQFPDLHSELNLSSLELGDSALYFCASSKGLAANTGELFFGEGSRLTVL.

The rearrangement joins TRBV5-1 to TRBJ2-7; tentatively, D is TRBD1 or TRBD2 (5 bases each). V was shortened by 2 bases and J by 4 bases, with 13 bases between the two germline ends. Germline-derived CDR1 and CDR2 are SGHRS and YFSETQ. This CDR3 has 14 amino acids. CDR3 in DNA: TGCGCCAGCAGCTTCGGGACCACAAATTACGAGCAGTACTTC. Amino acids: CASSFGTTNYEQYF.

V and J are TRBV5-1 and TRBJ2-5, with unresolved D. CDR1 and CDR2 (germline): SGHRS, YFSETQ. The length of the CDR3 is 12 residues. V was clipped by 10 bases and J by 2 bases, with 12 bases between them. CDR3 bases: TGCGCCTGTCGGCAGGAGCAAGAGACCCAGTACTTC. As protein: CACRQEQETQYF.

The chain couples TRBV7-2 to TRBJ2-3; possibly TRBD2 for D (5 bases). The CDR3 is made up of 15 amino acids. The germline CDR1 and CDR2 sequences are SGHTA and FQGNSA. V shed 2 bases and J shed 14 bases, with 23 bases lying between them. CDR3 DNA: TGTGCCAGCAGCTTACGGGGATCGCTCTTGGGGTCCCTGTATTTT. Protein sequence: CASSLRGSLLGSLYF.

To note about this clone: Different DNA sequences within this sample yield the same CDR3. In nucleotides, the CDR3 is TGTGCCAGCAGCCCCGGGACTGGACCCTACGAGCAGTACTTC. Its translation is CASSPGTGPYEQYF. V and J are TRBV7-2 and TRBJ2-7, with a tentative D call TRBD2 (6 bases). CDR3 length equals 14 residues. The germline CDR1 and CDR2 sequences are SGHTA and FQGNSA. Trimming stripped 5 bases from V and 2 bases from J, with 13 bases between. Full variable domain (remainder filled in from reference TRBV7-2 and TRBJ2-7): GAGVSQSPSNKVTEKGKDVELRCDPISGHTALYWYRQSLGQGLEFLIYFQGNSAPDKSGLPSDRFSAERTGGSVSTLTIQRTQQEDSAVYLCASSPGTGPYEQYFGPGTRLTVT.

The gene calls are TRBV4-1 and TRBJ1-2; tentative D call: TRBD1 (5 bases). Germline lookup yields CDR1 MGHRA and CDR2 YSYEKL. Trimming cost V 0 bases and J 12 bases, with 11 bases left between them. The CDR3 is 12 amino acids. CDR3 sequence reads: CASSQEVGTHTF. CDR3 coding DNA: TGCGCCAGCAGCCAAGAGGTAGGGACGCACACCTTC.

The chain is built from TRBV1 and TRBJ1-1. TRBV1 counts as a pseudogene. The CDR3 consists of 16 residues. CDR3 DNA: TGCACCAGCAGCCAAGATACGGGGTCCATGAACACTGAAGCTTTCTTT. This sequence encodes CTSSQDTGSMNTEAFF.

This rearrangement joins TRBV10-3 to TRBJ2-1; D is unresolved. V lost 0 bases and J 0 bases, leaving 3 bases between the germline ends. Germline V gives CDR1 ENHRY, CDR2 SYGVKD. The CDR3 covers 14 residues. CDR3 loop: CAISESDSYNEQFF. Written as DNA, the CDR3 is TGTGCCATCAGTGAGTCTGACTCCTACAATGAGCAGTTCTTC.

CDR3 sequence reads: CATGSLAGATGELFF. CDR3 nucleotides: TGTGCCACGGGGTCCCTAGCGGGCGCCACCGGGGAGCTGTTTTTT. This chain links TRBV28 with TRBJ2-2; 8 nucleotides line up with TRBD2. CDR3 length: 15 residues. Unmatched junction bases numbered 11, after V lost 10 bases and J lost 4 bases. The germline V gene has CDR1 MDHEN and CDR2 SYDVKM.

The count of this clone is one. The chain recombines TRBV5-1 with TRBJ1-5, with TRBD1 matching 10 bases. Germline CDR1 is SGHRS and CDR2 is YFSETQ. V trimming: 4 bases; J trimming: 5 bases; junction bases outside the gene matches: 6. There are 15 residues in the CDR3. CDR3 DNA: TGCGCCAGCAGCACCGGGACAGGGGAGGATCAGCCCCAGCATTTT. It encodes CASSTGTGEDQPQHF.

This clone was recorded only once. V and J are TRBV9 and TRBJ2-3; TRBD2 agrees at 7 bases. V lost 3 bases and J lost 5; bases outside the gene matches: 9. There are 15 residues in the CDR3. The germline CDR1 and CDR2 sequences are SGDLS and YYNGEE. The CDR3 is CASSAFLAEIDTQYF. The DNA of the CDR3 is TGTGCCAGCAGCGCCTTTCTAGCGGAAATAGATACGCAGTATTTT.

As to this clone: Other DNA sequences in this specimen translate into the identical CDR3. The chain recombines TRBV28 with TRBJ1-2; 7 bases are shared with TRBD1. The trim removed 2 bases at V and 4 bases at J, leaving 4 bases unmatched. The CDR3 totals 14 residues. Germline CDR1 and CDR2: MDHEN and SYDVKM. The CDR3 region is CASSLGDRVYGYTF. CDR3 nucleotide sequence: TGTGCCAGCAGTTTAGGGGACAGAGTCTATGGCTACACCTTC.

V gene TRBV20-1 combines with J gene TRBJ1-1; D gene ambiguous. This CDR3 has 11 amino acids. The germline gives CDR1 DFQATT, CDR2 SNEGSKA (reference sequence). V shed 6 bases and J shed 5 bases, with 10 bases lying between them. In DNA, the CDR3 is TGCAGTGCCTTGAAAAGGACTGAAGCTTTCTTT. This translates into CSALKRTEAFF.

The genes are TRBV28 and TRBJ1-1; 9 bases align to TRBD1. The germline gives CDR1 MDHEN, CDR2 SYDVKM. This CDR3 spans 15 amino acids. The V segment lost 9 bases and the J segment 1 base; nucleotides outside the gene matches: 9. CDR3 in amino acids: CASPPGTGRNTEAFF. CDR3 DNA: TGTGCCAGTCCCCCCGGGACAGGGAGGAACACTGAAGCTTTCTTT.

This chain links TRBV18 with TRBJ2-1, with TRBD2 as a possible D gene (5 bases). The CDR3 runs to 14 residues. CDR1 is KGHSH and CDR2 is LQKENI in the germline V gene. Trimming pared 4 bases from V and 8 bases from J, leaving 15 bases between. The CDR3 loop reads CASSRGRSGDEQFF. Here the CDR3 DNA reads TGTGCCAGCTCACGTGGGAGAAGTGGCGATGAGCAGTTCTTC.

This sequence joins TRBV7-9 and TRBJ2-7; 15 bases fit TRBD2. CDR3 size: 17 residues. Germline loops: CDR1 SEHNR, CDR2 FQNEAQ (reference sequence). V shed 5 bases and J 3 bases; nucleotides not matched to a gene: 8. For the CDR3, the DNA is TGTGCCAGCAGCACGGGACTAGCGGGAGGATGGAGCTACGAGCAGTACTTC. This sequence encodes CASSTGLAGGWSYEQYF.

This clone was seen ten or more times. The rearrangement joins TRBV5-4 to TRBJ2-1, with TRBD1 identical over 8 bases. The CDR3 loop spans 14 amino acids. After removal of 2 bases from V and 8 bases from J, the junction contained 6 bases not matched to a gene. Germline V lookup: CDR1 SGHNT, CDR2 YYREEE (reference sequence). For the CDR3, the DNA is TGTGCCAGCAGCTTCGGACAGGGTGGTGATGAGCAGTTCTTC. Translating gives CASSFGQGGDEQFF.

This chain joins TRBV18 and TRBJ2-7, with D possibly matching TRBD2 (6 bases). This CDR3 spans 14 amino acids. CDR1 KGHSH and CDR2 LQKENI come from the germline V gene. Trimming removed 3 bases from V and 4 bases from J, with 13 bases in between. This chain's CDR3 is CASSPRDSRYEQYF. In DNA form, the CDR3 reads TGTGCCAGCTCACCTCGGGACTCCCGATACGAGCAGTACTTC.

CDR3 loop: CASSITTGAGANVLTF. The CDR3 region has the DNA TGCGCCAGCAGCATAACGACAGGGGCTGGGGCCAACGTCCTGACTTTC. The chain uses TRBV4-1 and TRBJ2-6; TRBD1 matches at 8 bases. CDR3 length: 16 residues. Germline loops: CDR1 MGHRA, CDR2 YSYEKL. V gave up 5 bases and J gave up 2 bases; unmatched junction bases: 5.

The count of this clone is one. The rearrangement links TRBV7-6 to TRBJ2-3; TRBD2 aligns across 12 bases. V lost 5 bases, J lost 1 base, and 4 bases stayed unmatched. Germline CDR1 is SGHVS and CDR2 is FNYEAQ. This CDR3 is 16 amino acids long. The CDR3 sequence: CASSARLAGGTDTQYF. The CDR3 DNA is TGTGCCAGCAGCGCGAGACTAGCGGGAGGCACAGATACGCAGTATTTT.

This chain joins TRBV27 and TRBJ1-1; 10 nucleotides match TRBD1. The germline V gene encodes CDR1 MNHEY and CDR2 SMNVEV (reference sequence). The CDR3 has 14 residues. The V and J ends lost 5 bases and 4 bases, in that order; junction bases with no gene match: 4. CDR3 sequence reads: CASSERTGGTEAFF. CDR3 nucleotide sequence: TGTGCCAGCAGTGAGAGGACAGGGGGCACTGAAGCTTTCTTT.

This clone showed up just once. The chain uses TRBV2 and TRBJ2-7; D call uncertain. The V and J ends lost 7 bases and 4 bases respectively, with 17 bases between them. CDR1 is SNHLY, CDR2 FYNNEI, per germline. The CDR3 spans 14 residues. CDR3 in amino acids: CASNRDRTSYEQYF. The CDR3 region has the DNA TGTGCCAGCAATCGCGACCGGACGAGTTACGAGCAGTACTTC. The variable domain in full, with the rest retrieved from reference TRBV2 and TRBJ2-7, is EPEVTQTPSHQVTQMGQEVILRCVPISNHLYFYWYRQILGQKVEFLVSFYNNEISEKSEIFDDQFSVERPDGSNFTLKIRSTKLEDSAMYFCASNRDRTSYEQYFGPGTRLTVT.

Comment on this clone: Other DNA sequences in the sample encode the same CDR3. The rearrangement joins TRBV20-1 to TRBJ1-5; the D is unclear. Trimming took 6 bases from V and 0 from J, leaving 3 bases between them. The germline CDR1 and CDR2 sequences are DFQATT and SNEGSKA (reference sequence). The CDR3 is 11 amino acids. The CDR3 DNA is TGCAGTGCAGGTAGCAATCAGCCCCAGCATTTT. Translation gives CSAGSNQPQHF.

The chain joins TRBV15 to TRBJ2-7; 12 bases are shared with TRBD2. After removal of 0 bases from V and 0 bases from J, the junction contained 6 bases not matched to a gene. Germline values: CDR1 LNHNV, CDR2 YYDKDF (reference sequence). This CDR3 is built from 18 residues. CDR3 loop: CATSRDLGLAGLSYEQYF. CDR3 bases: TGTGCCACCAGCAGAGATCTGGGACTAGCGGGCCTCTCCTACGAGCAGTACTTC.

The rearrangement joins TRBV9 to TRBJ1-3; possibly TRBD1 for D (5 bases). CDR1 and CDR2 from the germline V gene are SGDLS and YYNGEE. Trimming shortened V by 4 bases and J by 7 bases, and 15 bases separated the two germline ends. The CDR3 covers 14 residues. In nucleotides, the CDR3 is TGTGCCAGCAGCCCCTGGGGGTTCCGGAACACCATATATTTT. Protein product: CASSPWGFRNTIYF.

The chain links TRBV2 to TRBJ2-3, with 8 positions matching TRBD2. Trimming at V came to 4 bases and at J to 4 bases, leaving 7 bases not matched to a gene. CDR1 SNHLY and CDR2 FYNNEI come from the germline V gene. This CDR3 spans 15 amino acids. CDR3 residues: CASSAGGRTADTQYF. CDR3 nucleotide sequence: TGTGCCAGCAGTGCCGGCGGGAGGACCGCAGATACGCAGTATTTT.

CDR3 sequence: CASSLALGLADGVEQYF. The CDR3 DNA reads TGCGCCAGCAGCTTGGCCTTGGGACTAGCGGATGGAGTCGAGCAGTACTTC. This sequence joins TRBV5-1 and TRBJ2-7; 11 bases map to TRBD2. J was trimmed by 6 bases and V by 0 bases; bases with no gene match: 11. Germline CDR1 and CDR2: SGHRS and YFSETQ. The CDR3 spans 17 residues.

On this clone: Different DNA sequences within this sample yield the same CDR3. The rearrangement joins TRBV27 to TRBJ2-7, with 7 bases fitting TRBD1. Losses at the gene ends were 5 bases for V and 5 bases for J; bases not matched to a gene: 3. CDR3 length equals 12 residues. Germline V CDR1 and CDR2: MNHEY, SMNVEV (reference sequence). CDR3 bases: TGTGCCAGCAGTAAAACAGGGGACGAGCAGTACTTC. Amino acid sequence: CASSKTGDEQYF.

This sequence joins TRBV29-1 and TRBJ2-1; D not resolved. V was shortened by 4 bases and J by 10 bases, with 11 bases between the two germline ends. The germline gives CDR1 SQVTM, CDR2 ANQGSEA. This CDR3 has 11 residues. CDR3: CSVGFGPEQFF. The DNA for the CDR3 is TGCAGCGTTGGTTTCGGTCCCGAGCAGTTCTTC.

The chain combines TRBV7-8 with TRBJ2-2, with unresolved D. Germline V gives CDR1 SGHVS, CDR2 FQNEAQ. CDR3 length: 17 residues. V was pared by 1 base and J by 0 bases, with 12 bases between. The DNA for the CDR3 is TGTGCCAGCAGCTTAGTTGGTGGTGCTCCGAACACCGGGGAGCTGTTTTTT. Protein product: CASSLVGGAPNTGELFF.